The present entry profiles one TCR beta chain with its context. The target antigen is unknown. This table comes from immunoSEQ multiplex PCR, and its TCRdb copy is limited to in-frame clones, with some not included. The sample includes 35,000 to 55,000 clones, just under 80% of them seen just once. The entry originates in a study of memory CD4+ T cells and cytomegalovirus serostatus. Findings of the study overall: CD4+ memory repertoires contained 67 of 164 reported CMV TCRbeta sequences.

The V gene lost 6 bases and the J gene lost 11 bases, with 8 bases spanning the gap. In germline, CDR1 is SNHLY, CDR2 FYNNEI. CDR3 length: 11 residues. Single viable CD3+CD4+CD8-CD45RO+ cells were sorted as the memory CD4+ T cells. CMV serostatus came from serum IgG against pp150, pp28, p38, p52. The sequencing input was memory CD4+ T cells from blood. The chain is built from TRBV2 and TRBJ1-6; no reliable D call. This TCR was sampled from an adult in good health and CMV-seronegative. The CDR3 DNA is TGTGCCAGCAGCTTAATTCCACCCCTCCACTTT. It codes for CASSLIPPLHF.